What follows is one T cell receptor beta chain and its context. The antigen is unknown. These data belong to a study of PD-1 blockade in classical Hodgkin lymphoma. Whole-study results and caveats: Newly diagnosed patients reportedly trailed healthy donors in baseline TCR diversity. Complete responders showed a baseline diversity that resembled the diversity of newly diagnosed patients. Repertoire differences lack defined causes, possibly disease activity or prior therapy.

Data came from immunoSEQ multiplex PCR; TCRdb stores just in-frame clones and leaves some out. Found here are 40,000 to 50,000 clones, around 69% of them singletons; the top ten hold under 3%. V was clipped by 1 base and J by 5 bases, with 18 bases between them. In germline, CDR1 is SGHAT, CDR2 FQNNGV. CDR3 length: 17 amino acids. Time point given: cycle 4 day 1 (C4D1), after five to seven weeks of nivolumab. Autologous stem cell transplantation was followed by relapse in every patient, and brentuximab vedotin exposure varied. The chain links TRBV11-2 to TRBJ2-1; tentatively, D is TRBD2 (6 bases). The material was peripheral blood mononuclear cells (PBMCs), obtained before the fourth cycle of nivolumab. The sequence came from a human donor with classical Hodgkin lymphoma. This CDR3 reads CASSLGNGGPGDNEQFF. In nucleotides, the CDR3 is TGTGCCAGCAGCTTAGGCAACGGGGGACCTGGGGACAATGAGCAGTTCTTC.